Sequencing of this TCR beta chain was carried out in a study of PD-1 blockade in classical Hodgkin lymphoma. This clone was detected only once. The antigen is not known. Generated by immunoSEQ multiplex PCR, the TCRdb table keeps only in-frame clones and is missing some. Here the sample spans some 100,000 clones, 85% to 95% being singletons. The germline gives CDR1 SGDLS, CDR2 YYNGEE. This CDR3 is built from 14 residues. V was pared by 3 bases and J by 5 bases, with 7 bases of the junction left unmatched. Study results and caveats: It was among complete responders that baseline diversity resembled that of newly diagnosed patients. Newly diagnosed patients were said to have less baseline TCR diversity than healthy donors did. Only CD4+ TCR diversity, not CD8+, had risen significantly by C4D1.

Time point in this sample: cycle 4 day 1 (C4D1), after 6 weeks of nivolumab. All trial patients relapsed after autologous stem cell transplantation. The sequence derives from a human donor with classical Hodgkin lymphoma. V usage is TRBV9 and J usage is TRBJ1-2; 7 bases fit TRBD1. The input for sequencing was peripheral blood mononuclear cells (PBMCs), taken before the fourth cycle of nivolumab. CDR3 amino acids: CASSAGGQVYGYTF. The CDR3 DNA follows: TGTGCCAGCAGCGCAGGGGGTCAGGTATATGGCTACACCTTC.